Reported below is one TCR beta chain. Data came from immunoSEQ multiplex PCR; TCRdb stores just in-frame clones and leaves some out. Of roughly 1,000,000 clones in the sample, approximately 78% were seen once. These data are taken from a study of shared clonotypes between healthy human individuals. V was pared by 2 bases and J by 10 bases, with 11 bases between. Per the germline V gene, CDR1 is MNHEY and CDR2 is SVGAGI. This CDR3 spans 12 amino acids. This chain links TRBV6-5 with TRBJ1-1; a weak D match, TRBD1 (5 bases). The clonotype originates from a man younger than 30 in good health. Some clones in this sample may be carry-over from other donors' samples. Material for sequencing was memory CD4+ T cells from PBMCs. Subset described: CD45RA-negative fraction. The CDR3 DNA reads as TGTGCCAGCAGTTACCAGGACATTGGAGCTTTCTTT. Amino acid sequence: CASSYQDIGAFF.